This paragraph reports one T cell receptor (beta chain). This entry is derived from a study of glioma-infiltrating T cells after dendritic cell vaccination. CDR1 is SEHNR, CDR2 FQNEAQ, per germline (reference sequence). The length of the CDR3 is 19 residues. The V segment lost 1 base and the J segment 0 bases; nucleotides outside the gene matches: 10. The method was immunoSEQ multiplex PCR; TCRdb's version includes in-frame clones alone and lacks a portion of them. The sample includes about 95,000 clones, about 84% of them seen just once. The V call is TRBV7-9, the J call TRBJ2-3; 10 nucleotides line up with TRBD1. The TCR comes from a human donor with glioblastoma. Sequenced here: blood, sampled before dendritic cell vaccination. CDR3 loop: CASSLDVTGGSVSTDTQYF. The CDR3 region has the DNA TGTGCCAGCAGCTTAGACGTGACAGGGGGCTCCGTGAGCACAGATACGCAGTATTTT.